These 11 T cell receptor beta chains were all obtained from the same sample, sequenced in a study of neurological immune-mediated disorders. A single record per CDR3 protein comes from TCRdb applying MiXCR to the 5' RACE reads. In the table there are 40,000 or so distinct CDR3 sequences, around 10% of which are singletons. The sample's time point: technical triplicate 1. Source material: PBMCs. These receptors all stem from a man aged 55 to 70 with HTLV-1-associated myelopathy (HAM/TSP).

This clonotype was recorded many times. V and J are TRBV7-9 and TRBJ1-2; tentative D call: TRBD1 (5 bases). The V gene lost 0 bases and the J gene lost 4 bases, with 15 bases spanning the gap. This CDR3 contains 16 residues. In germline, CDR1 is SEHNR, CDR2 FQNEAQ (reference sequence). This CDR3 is CASSLAREGLPYGYTF. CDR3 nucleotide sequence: TGTGCCAGCAGCTTAGCGCGCGAGGGGCTGCCCTATGGCTACACCTTC.

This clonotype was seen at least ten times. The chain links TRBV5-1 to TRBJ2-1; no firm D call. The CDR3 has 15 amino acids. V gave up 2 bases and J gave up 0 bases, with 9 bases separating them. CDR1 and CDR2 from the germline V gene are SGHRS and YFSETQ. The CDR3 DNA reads TGCGCCAGCAGCTTAATGGAGCCCTCCTACAATGAGCAGTTCTTC. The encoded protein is CASSLMEPSYNEQFF. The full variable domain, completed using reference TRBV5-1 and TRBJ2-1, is KAGVTQTPRYLIKTRGQQVTLSCSPISGHRSVSWYQQTPGQGLQFLFEYFSETQRNKGNFPGRFSGRQFSNSRSEMNVSTLELGDSALYLCASSLMEPSYNEQFFGPGTRLTVL.

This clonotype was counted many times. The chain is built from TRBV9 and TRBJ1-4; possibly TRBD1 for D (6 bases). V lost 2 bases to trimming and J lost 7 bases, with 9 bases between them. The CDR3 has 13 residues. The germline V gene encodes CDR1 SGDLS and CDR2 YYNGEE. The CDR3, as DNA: TGTGCCAGCAGCGTCGGGGGCGGTGAAAAACTGTTTTTT. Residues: CASSVGGGEKLFF.

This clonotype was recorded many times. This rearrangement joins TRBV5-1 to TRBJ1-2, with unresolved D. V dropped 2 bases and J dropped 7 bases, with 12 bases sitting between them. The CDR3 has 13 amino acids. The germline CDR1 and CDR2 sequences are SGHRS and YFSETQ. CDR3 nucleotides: TGCGCCAGCAGCTTATTAGGCGTAGGTGGCTACACCTTC. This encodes CASSLLGVGGYTF. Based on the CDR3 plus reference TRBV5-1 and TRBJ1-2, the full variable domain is KAGVTQTPRYLIKTRGQQVTLSCSPISGHRSVSWYQQTPGQGLQFLFEYFSETQRNKGNFPGRFSGRQFSNSRSEMNVSTLELGDSALYLCASSLLGVGGYTFGSGTRLTVV.

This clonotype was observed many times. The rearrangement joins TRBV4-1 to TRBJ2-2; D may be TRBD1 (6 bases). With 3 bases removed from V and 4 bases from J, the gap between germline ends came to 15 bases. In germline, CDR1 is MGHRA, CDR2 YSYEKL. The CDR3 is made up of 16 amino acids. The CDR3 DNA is TGCGCCAGCAGCCAGGGGGCGCAGGGGCCCACCGGGGAGCTGTTTTTT. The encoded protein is CASSQGAQGPTGELFF.

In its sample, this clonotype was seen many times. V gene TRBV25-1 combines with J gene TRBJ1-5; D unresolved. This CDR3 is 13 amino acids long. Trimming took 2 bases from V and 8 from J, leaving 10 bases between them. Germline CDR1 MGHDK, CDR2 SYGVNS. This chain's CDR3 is CASSEGGYKPQHF. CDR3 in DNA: TGTGCCAGCAGTGAAGGCGGATATAAGCCCCAGCATTTT.

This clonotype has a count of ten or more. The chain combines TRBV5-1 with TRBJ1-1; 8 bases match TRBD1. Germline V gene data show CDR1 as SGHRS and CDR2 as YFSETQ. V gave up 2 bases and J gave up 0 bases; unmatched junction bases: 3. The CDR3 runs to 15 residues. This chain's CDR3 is CASSFRDRMNTEAFF. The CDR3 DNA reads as TGCGCCAGCAGCTTCCGGGACAGGATGAACACTGAAGCTTTCTTT. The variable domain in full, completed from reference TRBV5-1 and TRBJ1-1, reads KAGVTQTPRYLIKTRGQQVTLSCSPISGHRSVSWYQQTPGQGLQFLFEYFSETQRNKGNFPGRFSGRQFSNSRSEMNVSTLELGDSALYLCASSFRDRMNTEAFFGQGTRLTVV.

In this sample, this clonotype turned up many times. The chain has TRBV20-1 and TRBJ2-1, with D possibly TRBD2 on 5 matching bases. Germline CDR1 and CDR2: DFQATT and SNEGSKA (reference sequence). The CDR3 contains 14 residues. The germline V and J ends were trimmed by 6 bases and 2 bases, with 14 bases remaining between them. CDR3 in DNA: TGCAGTGCCGCCGGGTCTAGCACCTACAATGAGCAGTTCTTC. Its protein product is CSAAGSSTYNEQFF.

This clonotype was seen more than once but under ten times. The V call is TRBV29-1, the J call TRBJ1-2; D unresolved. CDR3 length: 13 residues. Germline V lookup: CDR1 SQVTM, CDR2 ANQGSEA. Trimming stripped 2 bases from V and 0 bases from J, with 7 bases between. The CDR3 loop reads CSVEYGSNYGYTF. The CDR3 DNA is TGCAGCGTTGAATACGGTTCTAACTATGGCTACACCTTC.

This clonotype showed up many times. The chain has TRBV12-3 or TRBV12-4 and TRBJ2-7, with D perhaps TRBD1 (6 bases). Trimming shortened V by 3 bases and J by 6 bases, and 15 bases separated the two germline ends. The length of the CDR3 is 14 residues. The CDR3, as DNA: TGTGCCAGCAGTTTGTGGGGGCCGTCTTCCGAGCAGTACTTC. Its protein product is CASSLWGPSSEQYF.

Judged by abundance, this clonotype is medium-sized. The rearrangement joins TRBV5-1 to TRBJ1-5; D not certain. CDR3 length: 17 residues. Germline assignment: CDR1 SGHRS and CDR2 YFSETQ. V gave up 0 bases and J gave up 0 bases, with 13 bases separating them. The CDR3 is CASSLEGPGRSNQPQHF. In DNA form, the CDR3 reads TGCGCCAGCAGCTTGGAGGGCCCAGGCCGTAGCAATCAGCCCCAGCATTTT.